This is a list of T cell receptor beta chains from one sample in a study of T cell repertoires in cytomegalovirus infection. From the reads, TCRdb called clonotypes with MiXCR, one entry per CDR3 protein. The sample has about 260,000 distinct CDR3 sequences, roughly 13% seen once. Material for sequencing was PBMCs. The receptors stem from a human donor in good health (CMV status not recorded). Some clones in this sample may be carry-over from other donors' samples. The CDR3 runs from the conserved cysteine through the conserved F or W. A D gene is named only where the DNA matches it firmly. Expanded clones get a size class; other rows say once, few or many, or leave the size out.

d_gene	abundance	v_gene	j_gene	len	CDR3nt	CDR3aa
TRBD1	many	TRBV7-8	TRBJ2-2	16	TGTGCCAGCAGCCTAGAGGGACAGGGAGGCACCGGGGAGCTGTTTTTT	CASSLEGQGGTGELFF
-	-	TRBV19	TRBJ1-6	12	TGTGCCAGTAGTAAAGGCTATACGGCCCTCCACTTT	CASSKGYTALHF
-	few	TRBV5-6	TRBJ2-7	13	TGTGCCAGCAGCTTGGGCCCCTCAATCGAGCAGTACTTC	CASSLGPSIEQYF
TRBD2	many	TRBV7-6	TRBJ2-1	15	TGTGCCAGCAGCTGGGCTAGCGGGAGGGCCAATGAGCAGTTCTTC	CASSWASGRANEQFF
TRBD1	many	TRBV28	TRBJ1-1	14	TGTGCCAGCAGTTCAGGGGGCGCGGGGACTGAAGCTTTCTTT	CASSSGGAGTEAFF
TRBD1	-	TRBV28	TRBJ2-1	15	TGTGCCAGCAGTGCCTCGACAGGGGGCTCCTCTGAGCAGTTCTTC	CASSASTGGSSEQFF
TRBD2	-	TRBV11-3	TRBJ2-4	17	TGTGCCAGCAGCTTAGGACTAGCGGAATTAGCCAAAAACATTCAGTACTTC	CASSLGLAELAKNIQYF
TRBD2	many	TRBV7-2	TRBJ2-7	19	TGTGCCAGCAGCTCCTCATCCATGCGACTAGCGGGAATCTCCTACGAGCAGTACTTC	CASSSSSMRLAGISYEQYF
TRBD1	-	TRBV7-6	TRBJ2-5	16	TGTGCCAGCAGCCTCTATGGACAGGAGTACCAAGAGACCCAGTACTTC	CASSLYGQEYQETQYF
-	-	TRBV6-2/TRBV6-3	TRBJ1-2	13	TGTGCCAGCAGTCTCAGGTCGGAATATGGCTACACCTTC	CASSLRSEYGYTF
-	few	TRBV15	TRBJ1-3	17	TGTGCCACCAGCAGATCTAAGACGCCAAGCTCTGGAAACACCATATATTTT	CATSRSKTPSSGNTIYF
TRBD2	many	TRBV28	TRBJ2-3	17	TGTGCCAGCAGTTTACTCCTAGCGGGAGGGTCCACAGATACGCAGTATTTT	CASSLLLAGGSTDTQYF
TRBD1	many	TRBV28	TRBJ2-2	16	TGTGCCAGCAGTGGACCCCCACAGGGGTCTCTCGGGGAGCTGTTTTTT	CASSGPPQGSLGELFF
TRBD2	-	TRBV20-1	TRBJ2-7	15	TGCAGTGCTCCAGTAAAAGCCGGGACTAACTACGAGCAGTACTTC	CSAPVKAGTNYEQYF
-	-	TRBV19	TRBJ1-2	15	TGTGCCAGTAGTATCCCCGGGACGGGCGGCTATGGCTACACCTTC	CASSIPGTGGYGYTF
TRBD1	few	TRBV6-2/TRBV6-3	TRBJ1-2	13	TGTGCCAGCAGGAGACAGGGTCCCTATGGCTACACCTTC	CASRRQGPYGYTF
-	few	TRBV12-3/TRBV12-4	TRBJ2-1	14	TGTGCCACCTCGGGCGGCCTAGCGCATAACCAGCAGTTCTTC	CATSGGLAHNQQFF
TRBD1	many	TRBV7-9	TRBJ1-2	15	TGTGCCAGCAGCCAACAACAGGGGGCTAACTATGGCTACACCTTC	CASSQQQGANYGYTF
-	many	TRBV7-9	TRBJ2-3	14	TGTGCCAGCAGCTTAAGGGGGTTGCCAGATACGCAGTATTTT	CASSLRGLPDTQYF
-	many	TRBV7-2	TRBJ2-2	13	TGTGCCAGACAGCGAGCGAACACCGGGGAGCTGTTTTTT	CARQRANTGELFF
-	-	TRBV25-1	TRBJ1-4	14	TGTGCCAGCAGTGAGGTAGGGACGAGGGAAAAACTGTTTTTT	CASSEVGTREKLFF
TRBD2	-	TRBV2	TRBJ2-5	16	TGTGCCAGCAGTGACTCGGGACTAGCGGGGCAAGAGACCCAGTACTTC	CASSDSGLAGQETQYF
-	many	TRBV12-3/TRBV12-4	TRBJ1-1	14	TGTGCCAGCAGTTTAGGCTGGGGAACAACTGAAGCTTTCTTT	CASSLGWGTTEAFF
-	few	TRBV12-3/TRBV12-4	TRBJ2-1	14	TGTGCCAGCATCCAGTCCGGAGGGTTCAATGAGCAGTTCTTC	CASIQSGGFNEQFF
TRBD2	many	TRBV7-6	TRBJ2-7	14	TGTGCCAGCAGCTCTAGCGGACACTCCTACGAGCAGTACTTC	CASSSSGHSYEQYF
-	-	TRBV12-3/TRBV12-4	TRBJ1-2	14	TGTGCCAGCAGTTTATTTTCCCGCCGGTCCGGCTACACCTTC	CASSLFSRRSGYTF
TRBD1	-	TRBV7-2	TRBJ1-2	14	TGTGCCAGCAGCTTGAGGGGGCTAATGGATGGCTACACCTTC	CASSLRGLMDGYTF
-	few	TRBV25-1	TRBJ2-5	14	TGTGCCAGCAGCGAAACGAAAGGAGGAGAGACCCAGTACTTC	CASSETKGGETQYF
TRBD1	few	TRBV24-1	TRBJ2-2	15	TGTGCCACCAGCTCCGGGACAGGGATTTCGGGGGAGCTGTTTTTT	CATSSGTGISGELFF
TRBD2	-	TRBV29-1	TRBJ2-5	14	TGCAGCGTTGGTAGCGGGAGCCCCCAAGAGACCCAGTACTTC	CSVGSGSPQETQYF
TRBD2	many	TRBV7-9	TRBJ2-4	14	TGTGCCAGCAGCTTCGGGACTAGCGGGAACATTCAGTACTTC	CASSFGTSGNIQYF
-	-	TRBV12-3/TRBV12-4	TRBJ1-2	9	TGTGCCAGCAGTTTTCCGTTTACCTTC	CASSFPFTF
TRBD2	few	TRBV28	TRBJ2-1	16	TGTGCCAGCAGTTCCCCCAGGCGAACTAGCGACTATGAGCAGTTCTTC	CASSSPRRTSDYEQFF
TRBD1	many	TRBV6-2/TRBV6-3	TRBJ2-7	14	TGTGCCAGCAGTTACACAGGGGGCGGCTACGAGCAGTACTTC	CASSYTGGGYEQYF
-	few	TRBV4-1	TRBJ1-1	12	TGCGCCAGCAGCCAAGATCGCGGGCGGTCTTTCTTT	CASSQDRGRSFF
-	-	TRBV7-9	TRBJ1-4	15	TGTGCCAGCAGCTTAGACGGGGGGCAGAATGAAAAACTGTTTTTT	CASSLDGGQNEKLFF
-	-	TRBV20-1	TRBJ1-1	16	TGCAGTGCTAGAGATTTACCGACCGGCGGGAACACTGAAGCTTTCTTT	CSARDLPTGGNTEAFF
TRBD2	few	TRBV5-1	TRBJ2-7	15	TGCGCCAGCAGCTTGGCGGAAGGGAGGGGCTACGAGCAGTACTTC	CASSLAEGRGYEQYF
-	many	TRBV7-2	TRBJ1-2	12	TGTGCCGGTACGGCCACAAAATATGGCTACACCTTC	CAGTATKYGYTF
-	few	TRBV7-9	TRBJ2-2	14	TGTGCCAGCAGCTTTGGACAGAACACCGGGGAGCTGTTTTTT	CASSFGQNTGELFF